This entry lists 22 T cell receptor beta chains sequenced from one sample in a study of T cell responses to AZD1222 COVID-19 vaccine. Sequencing used immunoSEQ multiplex PCR; TCRdb keeps in-frame clones, though not all of them. This table holds nearly 200,000 clones, approximately 93% found once. The sample consisted of peripheral blood, taken 28 days after the second AZD1222 dose. These receptor sequences come from an adult who received the AZD1222 COVID-19 vaccine.

The chain couples TRBV7-8 to TRBJ1-1; D perhaps matches TRBD1 (5 bases). The germline V gene encodes CDR1 SGHVS and CDR2 FQNEAQ. V lost 5 bases to trimming and J lost 7 bases, with 11 bases between them. CDR3 length equals 12 residues. CDR3 residues: CASSPGPLEAFF. The CDR3 DNA follows: TGTGCCAGCAGCCCGGGGCCCCTTGAAGCTTTCTTT.

The chain employs TRBV4-1 and TRBJ2-3, with D perhaps matching TRBD1 or TRBD2 (5 bases each). V lost 3 bases, J lost 0 bases, and 10 bases lay in between. Germline loops: CDR1 MGHRA, CDR2 YSYEKL. The CDR3 consists of 15 residues. The CDR3 reads CASSHPWGSTDTQYF. CDR3 DNA: TGCGCCAGCAGCCACCCCTGGGGGAGCACAGATACGCAGTATTTT.

V gene TRBV9 combines with J gene TRBJ2-5; weak D call: TRBD2 (5 bases). The CDR3 contains 14 residues. Trimming removed 2 bases at V and 7 bases at J, with 15 bases between. The germline gives CDR1 SGDLS, CDR2 YYNGEE. Written as DNA, the CDR3 is TGTGCCAGCAGCGTTGGATCCGGGGTATTGACCCAGTACTTC. Its protein is CASSVGSGVLTQYF.

The chain uses TRBV7-2 and TRBJ2-3; 7 nucleotides line up with TRBD2. Germline V gene lookup returns CDR1 SGHTA and CDR2 FQGNSA. V shed 0 bases and J 2 bases; nucleotides not matched to a gene: 2. The CDR3 consists of 15 residues. The CDR3 protein is CASSLASGHTDTQYF. As DNA, the CDR3 is TGTGCCAGCAGCTTAGCTAGCGGGCACACAGATACGCAGTATTTT.

The sample holds one count of this clone. The chain couples TRBV7-3 to TRBJ2-5; 7 bases align to TRBD2. Losses at the gene ends were 5 bases for V and 4 bases for J; bases not matched to a gene: 4. This CDR3 contains 13 residues. Germline loops: CDR1 SGHTA, CDR2 FQGTGA. The CDR3 DNA reads TGTGCCAGCAGCAGAGCGGGGCGAGAGACCCAGTACTTC. Translated: CASSRAGRETQYF.

This chain uses TRBV6-1 with TRBJ1-2, with D hard to call. Trimming shortened V by 2 bases and J by 5 bases, and 9 bases separated the two germline ends. The CDR3 runs to 13 residues. The germline V gene has CDR1 MNHNS and CDR2 SASEGT. The CDR3 nucleotides are TGTGCCAGCAGTGAACTCTTGGGATATGGCTACACCTTC. Encoded protein: CASSELLGYGYTF.

The genes are TRBV3-1 (or the pseudogene TRBV3-2) and TRBJ1-3; D uncertain. V was pared by 4 bases and J by 4 bases, with 5 bases between. Germline CDR1 is LGHDT and CDR2 is YNNKEL (reference sequence). The CDR3 is 12 residues long. The CDR3 bases are TGTGCCAGCAGCCCCACGGGAAACACCATATATTTT. Protein product: CASSPTGNTIYF.

The V gene is TRBV6-5, the J gene TRBJ1-1; tentatively, D is TRBD1 (6 bases). CDR3 size: 16 residues. The germline V gene encodes CDR1 MNHEY and CDR2 SVGAGI. Trimming took off 4 bases at V and 7 bases at J, with 22 bases between the two ends. The CDR3 nucleotides read TGTGCCAGCAGTTCTGGGCTAGGGGGGGACGTGGGTGAAGCTTTCTTT. Translation gives CASSSGLGGDVGEAFF.

This chain uses TRBV7-2 with TRBJ1-2, with a weak D call TRBD1 (6 bases). Germline CDR1 SGHTA, CDR2 FQGNSA. Trimming took off 2 bases at V and 0 bases at J, with 10 bases between the two ends. The CDR3 sequence is 15 residues long. The CDR3 DNA is TGTGCCAGCAGCTTAAAGGGGGACCCTAACTATGGCTACACCTTC. It translates to CASSLKGDPNYGYTF.

V is TRBV5-1 and J is TRBJ2-1, with D possibly matching TRBD1 (6 bases). CDR1 is SGHRS and CDR2 is YFSETQ in the germline V gene. Trimming removed 4 bases at V and 10 bases at J, with 24 bases between. The CDR3 totals 16 residues. The CDR3 loop reads CASSVYRASKGEEQFF. In DNA form, the CDR3 reads TGCGCCAGCAGCGTTTACAGGGCCTCCAAGGGTGAGGAGCAGTTCTTC.

This clone was counted a single time. This sequence joins TRBV7-2 and TRBJ2-7; D may be TRBD2 (7 bases). Trimming pared 4 bases from V and 4 bases from J, leaving 17 bases between. In germline, CDR1 is SGHTA, CDR2 FQGNSA. The CDR3 consists of 15 residues. In DNA form, the CDR3 reads TGTGCCAGCAGCTCGGGGGCTGGGGGGGCGTACGAGCAGTACTTC. This sequence encodes CASSSGAGGAYEQYF.

The V and J genes are TRBV5-5 and TRBJ1-2; no clear D gene. The CDR3 is 12 residues long. Germline values: CDR1 SGHKS, CDR2 YYEKEE (reference sequence). V lost 3 bases to trimming and J lost 7 bases, with 10 bases between them. In nucleotides, the CDR3 is TGTGCCAGCAGCTCCGCAGGAGGTGGCTACACCTTC. Amino acid sequence: CASSSAGGGYTF.

The V and J genes are TRBV19 and TRBJ2-2, with 9 positions matching TRBD2. Trimming cost V 6 bases and J 5 bases; bases outside gene matches: 7. CDR1 and CDR2 from the germline V gene are LNHDA and SQIVND (reference sequence). The CDR3 runs 15 residues. The CDR3: CASRGSGGKTGELFF. In nucleotides, the CDR3 is TGTGCCAGTAGAGGTAGCGGGGGCAAGACCGGGGAGCTGTTTTTT.

This chain connects TRBV5-1 to TRBJ1-1, with no clear D. Per germline, CDR1 SGHRS and CDR2 YFSETQ. The CDR3 covers 13 residues. Trimming pared 0 bases from V and 2 bases from J, leaving 5 bases between. CDR3 region: CASSLATNTEAFF. CDR3 sequence (DNA): TGCGCCAGCAGCTTGGCCACCAACACTGAAGCTTTCTTT.

V gene TRBV24-1 combines with J gene TRBJ2-2; tentative D call: TRBD2 (5 bases). This CDR3 comprises 16 residues. The germline gives CDR1 KGHDR, CDR2 SFDVKD. V was clipped by 1 base and J by 6 bases, with 14 bases between them. This chain's CDR3 is CATSDFRGSVAGELFF. CDR3 nucleotides: TGTGCCACCAGTGATTTTCGGGGTTCGGTCGCCGGGGAGCTGTTTTTT.

The rearrangement uses TRBV7-3 and TRBJ2-1; 13 bases align to TRBD2. This CDR3 comprises 16 residues. CDR1 is SGHTA, CDR2 FQGTGA, per germline. V trimming: 6 bases; J trimming: 7 bases; junction bases outside the gene matches: 9. CDR3 bases: TGTGCCAGCAGACCTACCCGGACTAGCGGGGGTAATGAGCAGTTCTTC. As protein: CASRPTRTSGGNEQFF. The whole variable domain, remainder taken from reference TRBV7-3 and TRBJ2-1, is GAGVSQTPSNKVTEKGKYVELRCDPISGHTALYWYRQSLGQGPEFLIYFQGTGAADDSGLPNDRFFAVRPEGSVSTLKIQRTERGDSAVYLCASRPTRTSGGNEQFFGPGTRLTVL.

The chain recombines TRBV5-4 with TRBJ1-6; 7 bases map to TRBD1. The germline gives CDR1 SGHNT, CDR2 YYREEE (reference sequence). V dropped 0 bases and J dropped 6; count of bases not matched to a gene: 3. This CDR3 is built from 15 residues. Written as DNA, the CDR3 is TGTGCCAGCAGCTTGGAGCAGGGGGTTAATTCACCCCTCCACTTT. It is translated as CASSLEQGVNSPLHF. Combining the CDR3 with reference TRBV5-4 and TRBJ1-6 gives the whole variable domain ETGVTQSPTHLIKTRGQQVTLRCSSQSGHNTVSWYQQALGQGPQFIFQYYREEENGRGNFPPRFSGLQFPNYSSELNVNALELDDSALYLCASSLEQGVNSPLHFGNGTRLTVT.

The CDR3 region has the DNA TGTGCCAGCAGCCCGAATAGCAATCAGCCCCAGCATTTT. Amino acids: CASSPNSNQPQHF. The chain combines TRBV6-5 with TRBJ1-5, with D unresolved. Germline CDR1 reads MNHEY; CDR2 reads SVGAGI. The V end was cut by 6 bases, the J end by 0 bases, with 6 bases between. The CDR3 contains 13 residues.

The V gene is TRBV4-1, the J gene TRBJ2-3; either TRBD1 or TRBD2 may supply D (5 bases each). The germline V gene has CDR1 MGHRA and CDR2 YSYEKL. This CDR3 has 16 amino acids. Between the trimmed V and J ends, which lost 2 bases and 0 bases, there was a span of 12 bases. CDR3 loop: CASSQYRDPSTDTQYF. The CDR3 DNA reads TGCGCCAGCAGCCAATACCGGGACCCTAGCACAGATACGCAGTATTTT.

CDR3 sequence reads: CASSQGGVSSYEQYF. The CDR3 DNA sequence: TGTGCCAGCAGCCAAGGGGGGGTATCTTCCTACGAGCAGTACTTC. The chain uses TRBV3-1 (or the pseudogene TRBV3-2) and TRBJ2-7; D perhaps matches TRBD2 (6 bases). V was clipped by 1 base and J by 1 base, with 11 bases between them. This CDR3 region has 15 residues. In germline, CDR1 is LGHDT, CDR2 YNNKEL (reference sequence).

The chain combines TRBV24-1 with TRBJ2-5; maybe TRBD2 (5 bases). With 4 bases removed from V and 4 bases from J, the gap between germline ends came to 12 bases. This CDR3 is built from 14 residues. Germline V gives CDR1 KGHDR, CDR2 SFDVKD. CDR3 residues: CATSDRSAAETQYF. As DNA, the CDR3 is TGTGCCACCAGTGACCGTAGCGCGGCAGAGACCCAGTACTTC.

V gene TRBV28 combines with J gene TRBJ1-5, with 8 bases matching TRBD1. This CDR3 spans 19 amino acids. Per germline, CDR1 MDHEN and CDR2 SYDVKM. Unmatched junction bases numbered 15, after V lost 4 bases and J lost 1 base. The DNA of the CDR3 is TGTGCCAGCAGTTCCCCGACAGGGGCCCAGAGAGAGAGCAATCAGCCCCAGCATTTT. Translation gives CASSSPTGAQRESNQPQHF.